Here is one T cell receptor beta chain with its context. Its specificity is not known. The germline V gene has CDR1 SNHLY and CDR2 FYNNEI. The CDR3 has 13 residues. Trimming stripped 3 bases from V and 6 bases from J, with 12 bases between. This record comes from a study of shared clonotypes between healthy human individuals. Whole-study results and caveats: Richness estimates generally favored naive over memory subsets.

Produced via immunoSEQ multiplex PCR; TCRdb's table is partial and in-frame only. The sample holds 2 million to 2.5 million clones, 85% to 95% seen once. Material for sequencing was naive CD4+ T cells from PBMCs. Subset noted: CD45RA+ positively selected. V is TRBV2 and J is TRBJ2-7, with D possibly matching TRBD1 (6 bases). This clonotype originated in a man between 18 and 29 years old in good health. Some clones in this sample may be carry-over from other donors' samples. CDR3 bases: TGTGCCAGCAGTGAGGTACAGGGAAGCGAGCAGTACTTC. Encoded protein: CASSEVQGSEQYF.